The 25 T cell receptor beta chains in this list originate from one sample, sequenced in a study of cytomegalovirus exposure and HLA in healthy donors. Some clones are missing from TCRdb's copy, which holds only in-frame ones; the method was immunoSEQ multiplex PCR. The sample consists of roughly 70,000 clones, 70% to 90% of them appearing once. Sequenced sample: PBMCs. These TCRs come from a woman aged 18-30 years in good health and CMV-seropositive.

This clone was seen at least ten times. The chain carries TRBV6-5 and TRBJ2-3; TRBD2 matches at 10 bases. CDR1 is MNHEY, CDR2 SVGAGI, per germline. There are 16 residues in the CDR3. V gave up 4 bases and J gave up 8 bases; unmatched junction bases: 12. The CDR3 nucleotides read TGTGCCAGCAGTTTATCTAGCGGGGGCGGAGGGGGTACGCAGTATTTT. Translating it yields CASSLSSGGGGGTQYF.

This chain links TRBV5-1 with TRBJ2-2; 7 bases fit TRBD1. The CDR3 has 16 residues. J was trimmed by 4 bases and V by 1 base; bases with no gene match: 7. Per the germline V gene, CDR1 is SGHRS and CDR2 is YFSETQ. CDR3 protein: CASSLIEGAATGELFF. Written as DNA, the CDR3 is TGCGCCAGCAGCTTGATCGAGGGGGCCGCCACCGGGGAGCTGTTTTTT.

V usage is TRBV6-5 and J usage is TRBJ1-2; weak D call: TRBD1 (5 bases). Germline lookup yields CDR1 MNHEY and CDR2 SVGAGI. This CDR3 comprises 14 residues. The V end lost 9 bases, the J end lost 4 bases, and 18 bases lay between the germline ends. As DNA, the CDR3 is TGTGCCAGTAGGGAAAGCAGGGAAATCTATGGCTACACCTTC. Protein product: CASRESREIYGYTF.

The chain combines TRBV30 with TRBJ2-2; no firm D call. The germline CDR1 and CDR2 sequences are GTSNPN and SVGIG (reference sequence). V dropped 4 bases and J dropped 5 bases, with 5 bases sitting between them. The CDR3 is 11 residues long. The CDR3 reads CAWTRTGELFF. CDR3 nucleotide sequence: TGTGCCTGGACGAGAACCGGGGAGCTGTTTTTT.

The chain joins TRBV28 to TRBJ2-7; 10 nucleotides match TRBD1. This CDR3 spans 15 amino acids. Germline V lookup: CDR1 MDHEN, CDR2 SYDVKM. The J segment lost 6 bases and the V segment lost 8 bases, leaving 13 bases of the junction unmatched. The CDR3 reads CASSQAPGQGVEQYF. The CDR3 bases are TGTGCCAGCTCCCAGGCTCCTGGACAGGGGGTCGAGCAGTACTTC.

The rearrangement joins TRBV2 to TRBJ1-2; D perhaps matches TRBD1 (5 bases). This CDR3 has 14 amino acids. Germline CDR1 and CDR2: SNHLY and FYNNEI. V was trimmed by 6 bases and J by 5 bases, leaving 16 bases between them. CDR3 sequence reads: CASRDPGRGYGYTF. The CDR3 DNA follows: TGTGCCAGCAGGGACCCGGGACGGGGGTATGGCTACACCTTC.

The chain couples TRBV28 to TRBJ1-4, with D maybe TRBD1 (5 bases). Germline V lookup: CDR1 MDHEN, CDR2 SYDVKM. V lost 4 bases and J lost 8, with 8 bases in between. The CDR3 has 12 residues. CDR3 coding DNA: TGTGCCAGCAGTTCAGGGTGGGAAAAACTGTTTTTT. Its protein is CASSSGWEKLFF.

This chain uses TRBV7-2 with TRBJ2-5; D is uncertain. V lost 4 bases and J lost 3, with 12 bases in between. CDR3 length: 14 amino acids. Germline CDR1 reads SGHTA; CDR2 reads FQGNSA. The CDR3, as DNA: TGTGCCAGCAGCTCTCCGGTCCATAAAGAGACCCAGTACTTC. As protein: CASSSPVHKETQYF.

The V gene is TRBV27, the J gene TRBJ2-2; D remains unclear. The CDR3 has 11 residues. Germline lookup yields CDR1 MNHEY and CDR2 SMNVEV (reference sequence). The V end lost 3 bases, the J end lost 10 bases, and 6 bases lay between the germline ends. CDR3 DNA: TGTGCCAGCAGTTTCGGAGCGGAGCTGTTTTTT. As protein: CASSFGAELFF.

The J gene is TRBJ2-3, the V gene TRBV27, with 9 bases identical to TRBD1. The germline gives CDR1 MNHEY, CDR2 SMNVEV (reference sequence). J lost 2 bases, V lost 6 bases, and 6 bases had no gene match. The CDR3 has 15 amino acids. The CDR3 bases are TGTGCCAGCAGCGGGGGACAGGGCCTCACAGATACGCAGTATTTT. It codes for CASSGGQGLTDTQYF.

The chain has TRBV9 and TRBJ2-3; TRBD1 matches at 11 bases. V shed 3 bases and J 4 bases; nucleotides not matched to a gene: 4. Per the germline V gene, CDR1 is SGDLS and CDR2 is YYNGEE. This CDR3 comprises 15 residues. DNA of the CDR3: TGTGCCAGCAGCGAGGACAGGGGGCTATCAGATACGCAGTATTTT. It specifies CASSEDRGLSDTQYF.

The table lists this clone with a count of one. V and J are TRBV2 and TRBJ1-2; D is undetermined. V lost 6 bases, J lost 4 bases, and 21 bases lay in between. Germline CDR1 is SNHLY and CDR2 is FYNNEI. This CDR3 has 16 residues. CDR3 region: CASSTSLDGSSYGYTF. For the CDR3, the DNA is TGTGCCAGCAGCACTAGCTTGGACGGATCGAGCTATGGCTACACCTTC.

V and J are TRBV28 and TRBJ1-2, with 9 positions matching TRBD1. Losses at the gene ends were 3 bases for V and 5 bases for J; bases not matched to a gene: 10. CDR3 length: 16 residues. Per germline, CDR1 MDHEN and CDR2 SYDVKM. The CDR3 region has the DNA TGTGCCAGCAGTTTCCGACCTACGACAGGGGGGTATGGCTACACCTTC. Amino acid sequence: CASSFRPTTGGYGYTF.

V gene TRBV4-2 combines with J gene TRBJ2-2, with 8 bases aligning to TRBD2. Germline assignment: CDR1 LGHNA and CDR2 YNFKEQ. V dropped 3 bases and J dropped 5; count of bases not matched to a gene: 2. The CDR3 length is 14 residues. CDR3: CASSHPSGTGELFF. CDR3 nucleotides: TGTGCCAGCAGCCATCCTAGCGGGACCGGGGAGCTGTTTTTT.

The gene calls are TRBV30 and TRBJ2-3; tentatively, D is TRBD2 (6 bases). V was cut by 0 bases and J by 3 bases, with 13 bases left in between. The CDR3 loop spans 15 amino acids. Germline values: CDR1 GTSNPN, CDR2 SVGIG (reference sequence). CDR3 region: CAWSVMGGRTDTQYF. CDR3 in DNA: TGTGCCTGGAGTGTTATGGGGGGTAGGACAGATACGCAGTATTTT.

This clone was recorded only once. Here the CDR3 reads CASSGGGQPQHF. CDR3 DNA: TGTGCCAGCAGTGGGGGGGGTCAGCCCCAGCATTTT. The V gene is TRBV5-6, the J gene TRBJ1-5; perhaps TRBD1 as D (5 bases). From germline, CDR1 is SGHDT and CDR2 YYEEEE. The CDR3 is 12 residues long. Trimming took 5 bases from V and 6 from J, leaving 9 bases between them.

The gene calls are TRBV21-1 and TRBJ2-1; the D segment call TRBD2 is taken from the table without a DNA check. TRBV21-1 is shown as a pseudogene. CDR3 length equals 19 residues. CDR3 nucleotide sequence: TGTGCCAGCAGCCACGAATCCCTAGGTCTAGCGGGAGCCTACAATGAGCAGTTCTTC. Translated, it gives CASSHESLGLAGAYNEQFF.

This chain uses TRBV5-5 with TRBJ2-3; 7 positions match TRBD2. V lost 4 bases and J lost 6; bases outside the gene matches: 11. Germline V gives CDR1 SGHKS, CDR2 YYEKEE (reference sequence). The CDR3 consists of 15 residues. CDR3 DNA: TGTGCCAGCAGCGAGAGGGAGGGCCTACGGGATACGCAGTATTTT. It is translated as CASSEREGLRDTQYF.

The chain links TRBV19 to TRBJ2-7; 9 bases line up with TRBD1. Germline-derived CDR1 and CDR2 are LNHDA and SQIVND (reference sequence). The CDR3 runs to 14 residues. J lost 1 base, V lost 3 bases, and 1 base had no gene match. The CDR3 here is CASSMGQGSYEQYF. CDR3 nucleotide sequence: TGTGCCAGTAGTATGGGACAGGGTTCCTACGAGCAGTACTTC.

V gene TRBV5-4 combines with J gene TRBJ1-2; 8 bases line up with TRBD1. The CDR3 totals 14 residues. With V trimmed by 3 bases and J by 3 bases, 4 bases remained unmatched. The germline V gene encodes CDR1 SGHNT and CDR2 YYREEE (reference sequence). Here the CDR3 reads CASSYEQGDYGYTF. In nucleotides, the CDR3 is TGTGCCAGCAGCTACGAACAGGGGGACTATGGCTACACCTTC.

The chain couples TRBV7-2 to TRBJ2-5; D may be TRBD1 (6 bases). From germline, CDR1 is SGHTA and CDR2 FQGNSA. The CDR3 is made up of 14 amino acids. Trimming took 6 bases from V and 2 from J, leaving 13 bases between them. The CDR3 is CASSLLDRQETQYF. The DNA of the CDR3 is TGTGCCAGCAGTCTCCTGGACAGACAAGAGACCCAGTACTTC.

The chain recombines TRBV19 with TRBJ1-2; maybe TRBD1 (6 bases). This CDR3 comprises 15 residues. Germline V gene data show CDR1 as LNHDA and CDR2 as SQIVND (reference sequence). V was shortened by 5 bases and J by 3 bases, with 16 bases between the two germline ends. The CDR3 region is CASSPHWGGDYGYTF. For the CDR3, the DNA is TGTGCCAGTAGTCCCCACTGGGGGGGCGACTATGGCTACACCTTC.

V and J are TRBV18 and TRBJ2-1; D gene ambiguous. Trimming pared 6 bases from V and 4 bases from J, leaving 10 bases between. Germline CDR1 KGHSH, CDR2 LQKENI. This CDR3 is 13 amino acids long. The CDR3 region is CASSSTNYNEQFF. DNA for the CDR3: TGTGCCAGCTCTAGTACCAATTACAATGAGCAGTTCTTC.

The V and J genes are TRBV28 and TRBJ2-5, with 8 positions matching TRBD1. The CDR3 spans 14 residues. CDR1 is MDHEN and CDR2 is SYDVKM in the germline V gene. V trimming: 5 bases; J trimming: 1 base; junction bases outside the gene matches: 3. CDR3 protein: CASSRTGPQETQYF. CDR3 nucleotides: TGTGCCAGCAGTAGGACAGGGCCCCAAGAGACCCAGTACTTC.

This chain joins TRBV13 and TRBJ2-1, with D unclear. The CDR3 runs 14 residues. The ends were cut back, 5 bases at V and 4 bases at J, with 12 bases in the middle. The germline CDR1 and CDR2 sequences are PRHDT and FYEKMQ (reference sequence). The CDR3 protein is CASSDRRLYNEQFF. The CDR3 bases are TGTGCCAGCAGCGACCGGCGGCTTTACAATGAGCAGTTCTTC.